This T cell receptor beta chain was observed in a study of T cells after yellow fever vaccination. From the 5' RACE reads, TCRdb called clonotypes with MiXCR, one entry per CDR3 protein. The table lists 100,000 to 150,000 distinct CDR3 sequences, about 8.4% of them singletons. Germline values: CDR1 SGHTA, CDR2 FQGTGA. Trimming shortened V by 0 bases and J by 0 bases, and 12 bases separated the two germline ends. This CDR3 is 17 amino acids long. The receptor was derived from a man in his late teens or twenties who received the YFV17D yellow fever vaccine. The chain combines TRBV7-3 with TRBJ2-4; D is unresolved. The sequences come from CD8+ T cells sorted from PBMCs, collected on the day of the yellow fever booster vaccination. The CDR3 sequence is CASSLTGIALAKNIQYF. CDR3 DNA: TGTGCCAGCAGCTTAACGGGGATTGCCTTAGCCAAAAACATTCAGTACTTC.